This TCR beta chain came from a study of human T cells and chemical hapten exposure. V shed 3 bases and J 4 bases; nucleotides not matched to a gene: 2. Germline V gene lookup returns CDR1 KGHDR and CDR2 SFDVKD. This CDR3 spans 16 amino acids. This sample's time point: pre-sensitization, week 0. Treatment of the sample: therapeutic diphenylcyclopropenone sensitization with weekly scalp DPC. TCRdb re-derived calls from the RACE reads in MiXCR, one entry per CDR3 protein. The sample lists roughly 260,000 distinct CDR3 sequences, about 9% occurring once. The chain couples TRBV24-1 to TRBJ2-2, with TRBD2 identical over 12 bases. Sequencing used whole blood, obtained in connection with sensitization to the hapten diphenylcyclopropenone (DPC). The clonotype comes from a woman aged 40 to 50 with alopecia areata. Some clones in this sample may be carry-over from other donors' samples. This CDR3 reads CATSDVTSGSTGELFF. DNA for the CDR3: TGTGCCACCAGTGATGTGACTAGCGGGAGCACCGGGGAGCTGTTTTTT.